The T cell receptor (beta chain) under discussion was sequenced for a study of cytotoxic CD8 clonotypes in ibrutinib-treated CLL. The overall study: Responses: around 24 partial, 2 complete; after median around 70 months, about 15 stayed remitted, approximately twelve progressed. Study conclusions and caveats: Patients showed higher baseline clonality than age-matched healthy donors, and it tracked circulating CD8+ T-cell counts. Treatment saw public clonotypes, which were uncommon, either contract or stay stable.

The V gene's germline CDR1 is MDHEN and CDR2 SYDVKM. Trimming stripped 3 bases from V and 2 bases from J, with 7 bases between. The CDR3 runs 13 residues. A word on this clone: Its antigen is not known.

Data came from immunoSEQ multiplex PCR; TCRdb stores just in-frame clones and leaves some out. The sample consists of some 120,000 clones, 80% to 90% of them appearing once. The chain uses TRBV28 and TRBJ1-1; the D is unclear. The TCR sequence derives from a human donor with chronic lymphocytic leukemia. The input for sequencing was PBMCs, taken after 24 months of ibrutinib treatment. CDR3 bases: TGTGCCAGCAGTTTGGGCAGAAACACTGAAGCTTTCTTT. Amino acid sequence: CASSLGRNTEAFF.